A single sample gave rise to the 32 T cell receptor beta chains below, sequenced in a study of T-cell memory formation after mild COVID-19. In TCRdb, the 5' RACE reads were re-called with MiXCR into one record per CDR3 protein. Here the sample spans roughly 110,000 distinct CDR3 sequences, around 12% being singletons. The specimen was PBMCs or a T cell subset sorted from them (not recorded which). The receptors here all came from an adult woman who had mild COVID-19 (a few samples of this study predate the infection). Cell type and time point are not known.

This clonotype was seen a few times. CDR3 loop: CASSYSAGGTTDTQYF. CDR3 nucleotide sequence: TGTGCCAGCAGCTACTCAGCGGGAGGGACCACAGATACGCAGTATTTT. The chain employs TRBV7-9 and TRBJ2-3; 10 nucleotides match TRBD2. V lost 4 bases, J lost 2 bases, and 6 bases stayed unmatched. This CDR3 contains 16 residues. CDR1 and CDR2 (germline): SEHNR, FQNEAQ (reference sequence).

This chain uses TRBV24-1 with TRBJ2-1; the match to TRBD2 covers 11 bases. The ends lost 4 bases at V and 8 bases at J; junction bases unmatched: 12. Per germline, CDR1 KGHDR and CDR2 SFDVKD. There are 17 residues in the CDR3. CDR3: CATSDTTSGIGMDEQFF. In DNA form, the CDR3 reads TGTGCCACCAGTGACACGACTAGCGGGATAGGTATGGATGAGCAGTTCTTC.

This clonotype was observed a few times. The chain uses TRBV29-1 and TRBJ2-7; D gene ambiguous. Deletions cut 4 bases from V and 3 bases from J, with 7 bases between. Germline lookup yields CDR1 SQVTM and CDR2 ANQGSEA. This CDR3 has 11 residues. As DNA, the CDR3 is TGCAGCGTTGTGGTCGGCTACGAGCAGTACTTC. It codes for CSVVVGYEQYF.

The V call is TRBV6-6, the J call TRBJ1-5; the D gene is possibly TRBD1 (6 bases). CDR1 MNHNY and CDR2 SVGAGI come from the germline V gene (reference sequence). CDR3 length: 15 residues. The V end lost 0 bases, the J end lost 7 bases, and 13 bases lay between the germline ends. The DNA for the CDR3 is TGTGCCAGCAGTTACTCGGGGGCAGGGACCCAGCCCCAGCATTTT. It yields the protein CASSYSGAGTQPQHF.

This clonotype showed up just a few times. The chain has TRBV11-2 and TRBJ2-1; D is perhaps TRBD1 (6 bases). This CDR3 contains 13 residues. Germline CDR1 SGHAT, CDR2 FQNNGV. V lost 5 bases to trimming and J lost 8 bases, with 13 bases between them. The CDR3 nucleotides read TGTGCCAGCAGCCCGACAGGTGAATATGAGCAGTTCTTC. This sequence encodes CASSPTGEYEQFF.

This clonotype was recorded a few times. This chain joins TRBV9 and TRBJ1-2; D unclear. V was shortened by 7 bases and J by 2 bases, with 9 bases between the two germline ends. The CDR3 loop spans 12 amino acids. Germline CDR1 reads SGDLS; CDR2 reads YYNGEE. The CDR3 sequence is CASSEGNYGYTF. The CDR3 DNA reads as TGTGCCAGCTCTGAGGGAAACTATGGCTACACCTTC.

About this clonotype itself: At one of its ends the junction is not consistent with the germline gene, which may arise from a read error. The chain recombines TRBV20-1 with TRBJ2-4, with D possibly matching TRBD1 (6 bases). The CDR3 is made up of 18 amino acids. In germline, CDR1 is DFQATT, CDR2 SNEGSKA (reference sequence). CDR3 sequence reads: CSARERMGHILAKNIQYF. The CDR3 DNA reads TGCAGTGCTCGAGAGCGGATGGGACATATCCTAGCCAAAAACATTCAGTACTTC.

This clonotype came up a few times. This sequence joins TRBV7-8 and TRBJ1-3, with a weak D call TRBD1 (5 bases). Trimming left V 5 bases short and J 2 bases short, with 16 bases between. Germline V gene data show CDR1 as SGHVS and CDR2 as FQNEAQ. This CDR3 spans 16 amino acids. DNA of the CDR3: TGTGCCAGCAGCCCCAAAATCTCGGGGGCTGGAAACACCATATATTTT. The encoded protein is CASSPKISGAGNTIYF.

This clonotype occurred a few times. This chain connects TRBV7-2 to TRBJ2-1, with 15 nucleotides matching TRBD2. V shed 4 bases, J shed 6 bases, and the junction held 1 base outside the gene matches. Germline CDR1 and CDR2: SGHTA and FQGNSA. This CDR3 is built from 15 residues. The CDR3 reads CASSSGLAGGNEQFF. CDR3 nucleotides: TGTGCCAGCAGCTCGGGACTAGCGGGGGGCAATGAGCAGTTCTTC.

The chain links TRBV5-1 to TRBJ2-3; TRBD2 agrees at 9 bases. CDR3 length: 16 residues. Germline V lookup: CDR1 SGHRS, CDR2 YFSETQ. J was trimmed by 4 bases and V by 2 bases; bases with no gene match: 8. CDR3 bases: TGCGCCAGCAGCTTTGAGCCAGCGGGAGGTCCAGATACGCAGTATTTT. Amino acids: CASSFEPAGGPDTQYF.

A few counts support this clonotype. The gene calls are TRBV15 and TRBJ2-4; TRBD2 might be the D (5 bases). Deletions cut 0 bases from V and 0 bases from J, with 9 bases between. There are 16 residues in the CDR3. Germline V lookup: CDR1 LNHNV, CDR2 YYDKDF (reference sequence). The CDR3 nucleotides read TGTGCCACCAGCAGAGATCGGGAATTAGCCAAAAACATTCAGTACTTC. Translating gives CATSRDRELAKNIQYF.

This clonotype has at least ten counts. The rearrangement uses TRBV4-3 and TRBJ2-3; D is undetermined. The V gene lost 0 bases and the J gene lost 4 bases, with 14 bases spanning the gap. The CDR3 consists of 16 residues. Looked up from germline, CDR1 is LGHNA and CDR2 is YSLEER. CDR3 bases: TGCGCCAGCAGCCAAGATATAGGAGCTTTCCCAGATACGCAGTATTTT. It is translated as CASSQDIGAFPDTQYF.

In its sample, this clonotype was seen many times. V and J are TRBV25-1 and TRBJ2-7; 9 bases agree with TRBD1. CDR1 and CDR2 (germline): MGHDK, SYGVNS. The CDR3 runs 14 residues. The junction had 6 bases not matched to a gene; V was cut back by 4 bases and J by 5 bases. As DNA, the CDR3 is TGTGCCAGCAGTGGACAGGGGGATAGCGACGAGCAGTACTTC. Translating it yields CASSGQGDSDEQYF.

This clonotype has at least ten counts. CDR3 nucleotide sequence: TGTGCCAGCAGCTTAGGACTAGCGGACTACAATGAGCAGTTCTTC. This sequence encodes CASSLGLADYNEQFF. The chain employs TRBV11-2 and TRBJ2-1; 9 bases line up with TRBD2. Germline CDR1 is SGHAT and CDR2 is FQNNGV. The length of the CDR3 is 15 residues. The ends lost 1 base at V and 3 bases at J; junction bases unmatched: 1.

Only a few counts were recorded for this clonotype. V and J are TRBV6-2 or TRBV6-3 and TRBJ2-5; 8 nucleotides align to TRBD1. The germline V gene has CDR1 MNHEY and CDR2 SVGEGT. The CDR3 is 15 residues long. With V trimmed by 5 bases and J by 3 bases, 8 bases remained unmatched. The CDR3 reads CASSTLGQEKETQYF. CDR3 DNA sequence: TGTGCCAGCAGTACCCTGGGACAGGAAAAAGAGACCCAGTACTTC.

The chain combines TRBV29-1 with TRBJ2-5, with TRBD1 matching over 8 bases. This CDR3 region has 13 residues. From germline, CDR1 is SQVTM and CDR2 ANQGSEA. V dropped 5 bases and J dropped 5; count of bases not matched to a gene: 7. CDR3 DNA: TGCAGCGTTCCACAGGGGGTATGGGAGACCCAGTACTTC. As protein: CSVPQGVWETQYF.

In its sample, this clonotype was seen a few times. The J gene is TRBJ2-3, the V gene TRBV7-6; a weak D match, TRBD1 (5 bases). Germline V gene data show CDR1 as SGHVS and CDR2 as FNYEAQ. The CDR3 runs 15 residues. V was pared by 4 bases and J by 3 bases, with 14 bases between. DNA for the CDR3: TGTGCCAGCAGCTCAGGGTCCTCAGCAACAGATACGCAGTATTTT. It translates to CASSSGSSATDTQYF.

This clonotype was observed a handful of times. The gene calls are TRBV4-1 and TRBJ2-3, with D possibly matching TRBD2 (5 bases). Trimming removed 3 bases from V and 1 base from J, with 14 bases in between. The CDR3 covers 16 residues. Germline assignment: CDR1 MGHRA and CDR2 YSYEKL. The CDR3 coding sequence is TGCGCCAGCAGCCAGGAGGTCGGGTCAGGCACAGATACGCAGTATTTT. Its translation is CASSQEVGSGTDTQYF.

This clonotype has only a few counts. The rearrangement joins TRBV4-1 to TRBJ2-3; 7 bases are a match to TRBD2. The junction had 10 bases not matched to a gene; V was cut back by 3 bases and J by 4 bases. CDR3 length: 16 residues. Germline CDR1 and CDR2: MGHRA and YSYEKL. The CDR3 reads CASSQEGLGFPDTQYF. The DNA for the CDR3 is TGCGCCAGCAGCCAGGAAGGACTAGGGTTCCCAGATACGCAGTATTTT.

This clonotype was seen more than once but under ten times. The J gene is TRBJ2-1, the V gene TRBV6-6, with 8 positions matching TRBD1. V shed 0 bases and J 3 bases; nucleotides not matched to a gene: 4. The CDR3 extends over 16 amino acids. Germline-derived CDR1 and CDR2 are MNHNY and SVGAGI (reference sequence). Written as DNA, the CDR3 is TGTGCCAGCAGTTACTCGGACAGGGAGTACTACAATGAGCAGTTCTTC. Its translation: CASSYSDREYYNEQFF.

The chain uses TRBV24-1 and TRBJ2-2, with D unresolved. The V gene's germline CDR1 is KGHDR and CDR2 SFDVKD. V shed 6 bases and J shed 0 bases, with 13 bases lying between them. The CDR3 is 16 residues long. CDR3 sequence: CATSSPSTTNTGELFF. The CDR3 coding sequence is TGTGCCACCAGTAGCCCCAGTACAACGAACACCGGGGAGCTGTTTTTT.

There are a few counts of this clonotype. The chain's CDR3 is CAISEAHNEQYF. The CDR3 DNA reads TGTGCCATCAGTGAGGCACATAATGAGCAGTACTTC. The chain uses TRBV10-3 and TRBJ2-7; D not resolved. Germline-derived CDR1 and CDR2 are ENHRY and SYGVKD. Between the trimmed V and J ends, which lost 2 bases and 7 bases, there was a span of 9 bases. This CDR3 has 12 amino acids.

The chain couples TRBV12-3 or TRBV12-4 to TRBJ1-4; 7 nucleotides line up with TRBD1. This CDR3 region has 16 residues. V was pared by 6 bases and J by 6 bases, with 13 bases of the junction left unmatched. The CDR3 bases are TGTGCCAGCAGCAGTTTAGATGGGACAGTTCATGAAAAACTGTTTTTT. The encoded protein is CASSSLDGTVHEKLFF.

This chain joins TRBV20-1 and TRBJ2-5; 10 bases are a match to TRBD1. V shed 3 bases, J shed 0 bases, and the junction held 7 bases outside the gene matches. Germline V gene lookup returns CDR1 DFQATT and CDR2 SNEGSKA (reference sequence). CDR3 size: 16 residues. The CDR3 coding sequence is TGCAGTGCTAGTCATCCGGGACAGGGGTACCAAGAGACCCAGTACTTC. This translates into CSASHPGQGYQETQYF.

The sample holds many counts of this clonotype. The chain carries TRBV2 and TRBJ2-7; D remains unclear. V was clipped by 8 bases and J by 4 bases, with 12 bases between them. CDR3 length: 12 residues. Germline assignment: CDR1 SNHLY and CDR2 FYNNEI. The CDR3 region is CASCYEAYEQYF. CDR3 nucleotide sequence: TGTGCCAGCTGCTACGAGGCGTACGAGCAGTACTTC.

The chain joins TRBV12-3 or TRBV12-4 to TRBJ2-1; 7 nucleotides agree with TRBD1. This CDR3 spans 15 amino acids. The ends lost 5 bases at V and 4 bases at J; junction bases unmatched: 8. CDR3 DNA sequence: TGTGCCAGCAGTCAATCCGGGACAGAATACAATGAGCAGTTCTTC. Translating gives CASSQSGTEYNEQFF.

Only a few counts were recorded for this clonotype. This chain joins TRBV6-5 and TRBJ1-1; possible D gene TRBD1, 6 bases. Trimming took off 4 bases at V and 2 bases at J, with 20 bases between the two ends. The CDR3 contains 17 residues. Germline values: CDR1 MNHEY, CDR2 SVGAGI. The CDR3 loop is CASSSYTGKGDNTEAFF. The DNA of the CDR3 is TGTGCCAGCAGTTCCTACACAGGGAAGGGGGACAACACTGAAGCTTTCTTT.

The chain's CDR3 is CASRRLAGEYNEQFF. In DNA, the CDR3 is TGTGCCAGTAGGCGTCTAGCGGGAGAGTACAATGAGCAGTTCTTC. The rearrangement links TRBV19 to TRBJ2-1; TRBD2 aligns across 10 bases. Germline V gives CDR1 LNHDA, CDR2 SQIVND (reference sequence). CDR3 length equals 15 residues. The V gene end was trimmed by 6 bases and the J gene end by 4 bases; junction bases not matched to a gene: 6.

CDR3 DNA sequence: TGTGCCAGCAGCTTCCTAGGAGGGGGCTGGGAGGAAAAACTGTTTTTT. As protein: CASSFLGGGWEEKLFF. The V call is TRBV7-2, the J call TRBJ1-4, with TRBD1 matching 7 bases. This CDR3 spans 16 amino acids. V lost 3 bases and J lost 8; bases outside the gene matches: 12. Germline V CDR1 and CDR2: SGHTA, FQGNSA.

The V and J genes are TRBV20-1 and TRBJ2-2; 7 nucleotides align to TRBD2. Germline lookup yields CDR1 DFQATT and CDR2 SNEGSKA (reference sequence). With V trimmed by 0 bases and J by 5 bases, 12 bases remained unmatched. The CDR3 runs to 17 residues. The CDR3 sequence: CSARDRGVSFGTGELFF. DNA for the CDR3: TGCAGTGCTAGAGATCGGGGGGTTAGCTTCGGGACCGGGGAGCTGTTTTTT.

This chain uses TRBV12-3 or TRBV12-4 with TRBJ1-2; D is undetermined. Trimming left V 0 bases short and J 0 bases short, with 5 bases between. The CDR3 loop spans 14 amino acids. The CDR3 protein is CASSLASPNYGYTF. CDR3 in DNA: TGTGCCAGCAGTTTAGCCAGTCCTAACTATGGCTACACCTTC.

This clonotype appeared many times. The J gene is TRBJ2-3, the V gene TRBV7-9; the D gene is possibly TRBD1 (5 bases). Between the trimmed V and J ends, which lost 11 bases and 6 bases, there was a span of 9 bases. Germline V lookup: CDR1 SEHNR, CDR2 FQNEAQ (reference sequence). This CDR3 contains 10 residues. The CDR3 is CAGQRDTQYF. For the CDR3, the DNA is TGTGCCGGACAACGGGATACGCAGTATTTT. Full variable domain (rest looked up from reference TRBV7-9 and TRBJ2-3): DTGVSQNPRHKITKRGQNVTFRCDPISEHNRLYWYRQTLGQGPEFLTYFQNEAQLEKSRLLSDRFSAERPKGSFSTLEIQRTEQGDSAMYLCAGQRDTQYFGPGTRLTVL.